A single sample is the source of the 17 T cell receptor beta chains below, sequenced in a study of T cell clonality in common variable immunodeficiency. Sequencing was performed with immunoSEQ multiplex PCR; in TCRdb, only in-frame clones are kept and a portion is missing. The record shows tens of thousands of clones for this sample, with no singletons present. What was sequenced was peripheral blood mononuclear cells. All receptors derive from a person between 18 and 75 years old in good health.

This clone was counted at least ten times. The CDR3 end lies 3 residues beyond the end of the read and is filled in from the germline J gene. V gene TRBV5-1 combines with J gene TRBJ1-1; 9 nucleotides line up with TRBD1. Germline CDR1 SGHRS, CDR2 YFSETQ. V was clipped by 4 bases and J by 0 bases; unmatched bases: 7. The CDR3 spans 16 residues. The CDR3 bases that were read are TGCGCCAGCAGCGTAGACAGGGGGGCAATGAACACTGAA. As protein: CASSVDRGAMNTE. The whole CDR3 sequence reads CASSVDRGAMNTEAFF.

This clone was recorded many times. CDR3 DNA (partial): TGTGCCAGCAGCTCAAGGACAGAAGTGAACACTGAA. Translation gives CASSSRTEVNTE. The full CDR3 protein reads CASSSRTEVNTEAFF. V usage is TRBV5-4 and J usage is TRBJ1-1; D is perhaps TRBD1 (6 bases). Read sequence stops 3 residues before the CDR3 end, and the germline J gene provides the missing end. V was clipped by 3 bases and J by 0 bases, with 12 bases between them. The CDR3 has 15 residues. In germline, CDR1 is SGHNT, CDR2 YYREEE (reference sequence).

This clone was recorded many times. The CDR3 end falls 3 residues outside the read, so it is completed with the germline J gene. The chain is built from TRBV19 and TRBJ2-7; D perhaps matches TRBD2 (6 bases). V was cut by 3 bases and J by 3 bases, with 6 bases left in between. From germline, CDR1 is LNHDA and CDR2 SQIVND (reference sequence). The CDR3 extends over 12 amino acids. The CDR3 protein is CASSMRDYEQYF. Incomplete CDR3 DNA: TGTGCCAGTAGTATGCGGGACTACGAG.

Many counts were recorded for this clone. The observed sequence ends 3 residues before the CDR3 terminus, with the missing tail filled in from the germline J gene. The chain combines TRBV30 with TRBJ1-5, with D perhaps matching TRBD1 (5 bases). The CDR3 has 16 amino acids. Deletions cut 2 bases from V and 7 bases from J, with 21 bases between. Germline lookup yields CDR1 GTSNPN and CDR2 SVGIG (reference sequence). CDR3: CAWSSTYSGSGQPQHF. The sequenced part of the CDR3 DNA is TGTGCCTGGAGTTCCACCTATTCAGGGTCCGGGCAGCCC.

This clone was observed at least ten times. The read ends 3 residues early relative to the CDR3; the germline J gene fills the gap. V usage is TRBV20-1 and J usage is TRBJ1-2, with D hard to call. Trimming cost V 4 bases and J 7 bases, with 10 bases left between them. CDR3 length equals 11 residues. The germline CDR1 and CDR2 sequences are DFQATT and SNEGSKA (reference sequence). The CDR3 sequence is CSAILPRGYTF. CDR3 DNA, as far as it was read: TGCAGTGCTATCCTCCCCCGTGGC.

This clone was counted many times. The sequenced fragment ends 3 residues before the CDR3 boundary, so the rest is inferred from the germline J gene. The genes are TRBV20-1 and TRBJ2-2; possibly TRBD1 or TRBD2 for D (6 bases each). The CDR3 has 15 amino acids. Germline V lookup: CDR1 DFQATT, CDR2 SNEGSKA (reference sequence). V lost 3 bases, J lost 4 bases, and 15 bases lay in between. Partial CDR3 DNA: TGCAGTGCTAGGAGGGCGGGACAAGTCACCGGGGAG. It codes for CSARRAGQVTGE. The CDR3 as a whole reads CSARRAGQVTGELFF.

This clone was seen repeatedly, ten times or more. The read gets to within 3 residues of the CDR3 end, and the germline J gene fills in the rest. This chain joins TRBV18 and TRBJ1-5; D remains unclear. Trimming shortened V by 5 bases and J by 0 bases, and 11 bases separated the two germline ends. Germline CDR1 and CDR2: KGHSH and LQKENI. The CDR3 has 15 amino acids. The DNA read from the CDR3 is TGTGCCAGCTCATCCAACCAAGGTAGCAATCAGCCC. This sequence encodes CASSSNQGSNQP. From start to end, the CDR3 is CASSSNQGSNQPQHF.

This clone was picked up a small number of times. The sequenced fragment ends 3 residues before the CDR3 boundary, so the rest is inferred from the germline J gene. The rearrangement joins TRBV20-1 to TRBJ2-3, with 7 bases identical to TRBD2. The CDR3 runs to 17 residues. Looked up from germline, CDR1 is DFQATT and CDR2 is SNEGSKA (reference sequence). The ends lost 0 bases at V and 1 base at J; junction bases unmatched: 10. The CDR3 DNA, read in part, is TGCAGTGCTAGAGATCTTTCCGGACTAGGAGGCACAGATACG. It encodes CSARDLSGLGGTDT. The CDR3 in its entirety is CSARDLSGLGGTDTQYF.

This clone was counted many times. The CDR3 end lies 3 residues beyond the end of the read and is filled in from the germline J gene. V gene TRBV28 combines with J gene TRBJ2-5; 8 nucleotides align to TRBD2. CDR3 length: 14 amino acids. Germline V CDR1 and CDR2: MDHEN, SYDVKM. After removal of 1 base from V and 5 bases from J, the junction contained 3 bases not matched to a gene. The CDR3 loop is CASSLLAGGETQYF. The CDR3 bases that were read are TGTGCCAGCAGTTTATTGGCGGGAGGTGAGACC. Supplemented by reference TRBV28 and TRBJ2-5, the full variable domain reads DVKVTQSSRYLVKRTGEKVFLECVQDMDHENMFWYRQDPGLGLRLIYFSYDVKMKEKGDIPEGYSVSREKKERFSLILESASTNQTSMYLCASSLLAGGETQYFGPGTRLLVL.

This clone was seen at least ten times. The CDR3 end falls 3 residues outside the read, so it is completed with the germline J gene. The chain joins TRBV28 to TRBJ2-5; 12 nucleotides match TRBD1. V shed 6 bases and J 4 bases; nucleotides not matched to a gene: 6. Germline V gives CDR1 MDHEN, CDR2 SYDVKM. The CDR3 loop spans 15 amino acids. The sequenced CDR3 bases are TGTGCCAGCAGCTACGGGACAGGGGGCGTAGAGACC. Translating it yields CASSYGTGGVET. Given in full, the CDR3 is CASSYGTGGVETQYF.

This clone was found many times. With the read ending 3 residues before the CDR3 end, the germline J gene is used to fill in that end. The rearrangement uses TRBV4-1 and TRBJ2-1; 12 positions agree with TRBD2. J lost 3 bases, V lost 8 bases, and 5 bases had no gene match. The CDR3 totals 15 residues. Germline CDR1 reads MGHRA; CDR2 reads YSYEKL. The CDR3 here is CASGLAGIFYNEQFF. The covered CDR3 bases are TGCGCCAGCGGACTAGCGGGGATTTTCTACAATGAG.

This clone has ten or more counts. The CDR3 loop is CASRAGGDAGGDSYEQYF. Incomplete CDR3 DNA: TGTGCCAGCCGCGCGGGGGGCGACGCGGGAGGAGACTCCTACGAG. The V gene is TRBV2, the J gene TRBJ2-7; 8 bases agree with TRBD2. The read ends 3 residues before the CDR3 terminus; that terminus is restored from the germline J gene. With 8 bases clipped from V and 0 bases from J, the junction kept 18 bases outside the gene matches. The length of the CDR3 is 18 residues. The germline V gene has CDR1 SNHLY and CDR2 FYNNEI.

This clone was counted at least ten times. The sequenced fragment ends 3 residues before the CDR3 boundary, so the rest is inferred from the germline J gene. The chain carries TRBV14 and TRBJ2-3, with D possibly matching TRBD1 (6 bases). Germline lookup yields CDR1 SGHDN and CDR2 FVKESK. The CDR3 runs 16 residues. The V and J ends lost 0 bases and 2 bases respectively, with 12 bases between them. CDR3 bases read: TGTGCCAGCAGCCAAGAGAGACAGGAAAACACAGATACG. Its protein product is CASSQERQENTDT. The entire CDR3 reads CASSQERQENTDTQYF.

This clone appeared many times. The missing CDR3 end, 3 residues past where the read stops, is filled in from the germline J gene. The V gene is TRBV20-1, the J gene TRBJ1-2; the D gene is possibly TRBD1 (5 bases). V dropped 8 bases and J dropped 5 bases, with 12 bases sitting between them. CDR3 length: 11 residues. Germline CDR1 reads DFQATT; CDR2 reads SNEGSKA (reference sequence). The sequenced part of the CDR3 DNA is TGCAGTTTACGGGAGGGGTATGGC. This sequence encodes CSLREGYG. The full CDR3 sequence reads CSLREGYGYTF.

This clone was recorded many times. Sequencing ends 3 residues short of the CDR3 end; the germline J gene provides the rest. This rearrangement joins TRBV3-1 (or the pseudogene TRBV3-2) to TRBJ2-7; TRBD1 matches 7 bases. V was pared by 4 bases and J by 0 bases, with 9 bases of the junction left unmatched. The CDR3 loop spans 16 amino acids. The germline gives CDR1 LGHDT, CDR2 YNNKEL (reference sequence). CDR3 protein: CASSPQGQAYSYEQYF. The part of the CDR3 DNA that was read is TGTGCCAGCAGCCCCCAAGGACAGGCCTACTCCTACGAG.

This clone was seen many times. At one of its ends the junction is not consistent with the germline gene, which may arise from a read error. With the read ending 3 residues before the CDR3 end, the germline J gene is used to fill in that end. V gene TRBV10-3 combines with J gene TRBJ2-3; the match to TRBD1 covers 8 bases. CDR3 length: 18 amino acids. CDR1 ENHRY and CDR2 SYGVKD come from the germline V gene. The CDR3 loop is CAISHGQGQSGSTGTQYF. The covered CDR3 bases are TGTGCCATCAGCCACGGACAGGGTCAATCCGGTAGCACAGGTACG.

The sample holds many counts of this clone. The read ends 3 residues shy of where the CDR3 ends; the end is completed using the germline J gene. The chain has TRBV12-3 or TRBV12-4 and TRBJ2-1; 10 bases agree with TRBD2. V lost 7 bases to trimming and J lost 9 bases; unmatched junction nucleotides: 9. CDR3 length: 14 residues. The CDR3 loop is CASTLAGVGFEQFF. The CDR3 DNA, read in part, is TGTGCCAGCACCCTAGCGGGAGTAGGATTTGAG.